Presented here are 10 T cell receptor beta chains from one specimen sequenced in a study of T cell responses to AZD1222 COVID-19 vaccine. TCRdb's copy holds only in-frame clones and misses some; the assay was immunoSEQ multiplex PCR. The table lists about 81,000 clones, roughly nine tenths of them singletons. The source material was peripheral blood, sampled on day 0 of AZD1222 vaccination. Source of these receptors: an adult in good health.

This clone showed up just once. The chain joins TRBV19 to TRBJ2-3, with a weak D call TRBD1 (6 bases). This CDR3 spans 16 amino acids. V gave up 5 bases and J gave up 2 bases, with 17 bases separating them. Germline V CDR1 and CDR2: LNHDA, SQIVND (reference sequence). For the CDR3, the DNA is TGTGCCAGTAGTTCCATCGACAGGCCGCTCACAGATACGCAGTATTTT. Protein: CASSSIDRPLTDTQYF.

This clone was seen just once. V gene TRBV6-2 or TRBV6-3 combines with J gene TRBJ2-3, with D possibly being TRBD1 (5 bases). Trimming stripped 3 bases from V and 2 bases from J, with 9 bases between. The germline V gene has CDR1 MNHEY and CDR2 SVGEGT. This CDR3 has 14 amino acids. The CDR3 sequence: CASSYQGLTDTQYF. The CDR3 DNA sequence: TGTGCCAGCAGTTATCAGGGCCTCACAGATACGCAGTATTTT.

This rearrangement joins TRBV11-2 to TRBJ1-2, with D possibly TRBD1 on 6 matching bases. CDR1 and CDR2 (germline): SGHAT, FQNNGV. CDR3 size: 14 residues. Trimming cost V 1 base and J 4 bases, with 10 bases left between them. As DNA, the CDR3 is TGTGCCAGCAGCTTAGTAGGGGGAGGCTATGGCTACACCTTC. It codes for CASSLVGGGYGYTF.

This clone was detected ten times or more. The J gene is TRBJ1-5, the V gene TRBV6-4; D is perhaps TRBD1 (6 bases). This CDR3 comprises 13 residues. CDR1 and CDR2 from the germline V gene are MRHNA and SNTAGT. Trimming left V 3 bases short and J 3 bases short, with 6 bases between. The CDR3 here is CASSEGANQPQHF. The CDR3 nucleotides are TGTGCCAGCAGTGAGGGGGCCAATCAGCCCCAGCATTTT.

The chain employs TRBV7-9 and TRBJ1-2; 8 bases are a match to TRBD1. The CDR3 spans 14 residues. CDR1 is SEHNR and CDR2 is FQNEAQ in the germline V gene (reference sequence). With 4 bases clipped from V and 4 bases from J, the junction kept 5 bases outside the gene matches. The CDR3 spells CASSSGGAGYGYTF. The CDR3 nucleotides read TGTGCCAGCAGCTCAGGGGGCGCGGGCTATGGCTACACCTTC.

V and J are TRBV19 and TRBJ2-7; tentatively, D is TRBD2 (5 bases). V was trimmed by 3 bases and J by 0 bases, leaving 15 bases between them. Germline CDR1 is LNHDA and CDR2 is SQIVND (reference sequence). This CDR3 contains 16 residues. The CDR3 nucleotides are TGTGCCAGTAGTATGTTCGCGGGTCCAAGCTCCTACGAGCAGTACTTC. Protein sequence: CASSMFAGPSSYEQYF.

The V gene is TRBV9, the J gene TRBJ2-1; possible D gene TRBD1, 5 bases. The CDR3 consists of 13 residues. V was trimmed by 4 bases and J by 4 bases, leaving 9 bases between them. The germline gives CDR1 SGDLS, CDR2 YYNGEE. The CDR3 region has the DNA TGTGCCAGCAGCCCTCGACAGTACAATGAGCAGTTCTTC. It specifies CASSPRQYNEQFF.

The J gene is TRBJ2-7, the V gene TRBV2; D remains unclear. Trimming stripped 3 bases from V and 8 bases from J, with 11 bases between. CDR1 and CDR2 from the germline V gene are SNHLY and FYNNEI. The CDR3 runs to 12 residues. In DNA, the CDR3 is TGTGCCAGCAGTGACCGACGCCCTCAGCAGTACTTC. Translating it yields CASSDRRPQQYF.

The chain uses TRBV27 and TRBJ2-3, with a tentative D call TRBD1 (6 bases). The CDR3 is made up of 17 amino acids. The V end was cut by 4 bases, the J end by 1 base, with 18 bases between. Germline lookup yields CDR1 MNHEY and CDR2 SMNVEV (reference sequence). The CDR3 DNA reads TGTGCCAGCAGTTACGATGTTTTAGGACAGCGCACAGATACGCAGTATTTT. As protein: CASSYDVLGQRTDTQYF.

This chain connects TRBV11-2 to TRBJ2-1; D call uncertain. Germline CDR1 is SGHAT and CDR2 is FQNNGV. This CDR3 has 12 amino acids. V shed 8 bases and J shed 4 bases, with 9 bases lying between them. DNA for the CDR3: TGTGCCAGCGGCAAGCAGTACAATGAGCAGTTCTTC. This encodes CASGKQYNEQFF. The variable domain in full, completed from reference TRBV11-2 and TRBJ2-1, reads EAGVAQSPRYKIIEKRQSVAFWCNPISGHATLYWYQQILGQGPKLLIQFQNNGVVDDSQLPKDRFSAERLKGVDSTLKIQPAKLEDSAVYLCASGKQYNEQFFGPGTRLTVL.